The rows below give T cell receptor beta chains drawn from one sample of a study of blood T cell repertoires in COVID-19. Profiling relied on immunoSEQ multiplex PCR, and the TCRdb table lists in-frame clones only, not all of them. The table includes hundreds of thousands of clones, 75% to 90% detected once. The sample consisted of peripheral blood. Source of these receptors: a man in his forties or fifties with acute or convalescent COVID-19. Each CDR3 is given with its conserved first and last residue. The D gene is left open where the match is weak. A row's size may be missing; if present it is once, few, many or a size class.

abundance	v_gene	d_gene	j_gene	CDR3aa	CDR3nt
.	TRBV5-4	TRBD1	TRBJ1-2	CASSTGTAYGYTF	TGTGCCAGCAGTACCGGGACAGCCTATGGCTACACCTTC
.	TRBV4-3	TRBD1	TRBJ2-7	CASSQDRTGKAYEQYF	TGCGCCAGCAGCCAAGATCGGACAGGGAAGGCCTACGAGCAGTACTTC
few	TRBV7-2	.	TRBJ2-3	CASSLNSRDTQYF	TGTGCCAGCAGCTTAAATTCTAGAGATACGCAGTATTTT
.	TRBV10-3	TRBD1	TRBJ2-3	CANRQGSTDTQYF	TGTGCCAATAGACAGGGTAGTACAGATACGCAGTATTTT
.	TRBV6-5	.	TRBJ1-2	CASSYDAGADYGYTF	TGTGCCAGCAGTTACGACGCGGGGGCGGATTATGGCTACACCTTC
.	TRBV5-6	.	TRBJ2-1	CASSLLRVQFF	TGTGCCAGCAGCTTGTTGAGGGTGCAGTTCTTC
.	TRBV4-2	TRBD2	TRBJ2-5	CASSVTSGQETQYF	TGTGCCAGCAGCGTGACTAGCGGCCAAGAGACCCAGTACTTC
few	TRBV12-5	.	TRBJ1-5	CASGSGGPGQPQHF	TGTGCTAGTGGTTCCGGGGGGCCGGGTCAGCCCCAGCATTTT
.	TRBV10-3	.	TRBJ2-1	CAISESGSYNEQFF	TGTGCCATCAGTGAGTCCGGGTCCTACAATGAGCAGTTCTTC
.	TRBV5-4	.	TRBJ1-1	CASSIPGVRAEAFF	TGTGCCAGCAGCATACCGGGGGTACGGGCTGAAGCTTTCTTT
.	TRBV19	.	TRBJ2-2	CASKTKRTAGELFF	TGTGCCAGTAAAACTAAACGGACAGCCGGGGAGCTGTTTTTT
.	TRBV11-2	TRBD1	TRBJ1-1	CASSPSTGGVGEAFF	TGTGCCAGCAGCCCGTCGACAGGGGGCGTGGGTGAAGCTTTCTTT
.	TRBV6-5	.	TRBJ2-1	CASKRGLGNEQFF	TGTGCCAGCAAACGGGGGTTGGGAAATGAGCAGTTCTTC
.	TRBV6-2/TRBV6-3	TRBD1	TRBJ1-3	CASSWKTGEPGNTIYF	TGTGCCAGCAGTTGGAAGACAGGGGAACCTGGAAACACCATATATTTT
.	TRBV5-6	TRBD2	TRBJ2-1	CASSPGLGNNEQFF	TGTGCCAGCAGCCCGGGACTAGGGAACAATGAGCAGTTCTTC
.	TRBV19	TRBD2	TRBJ2-7	CASSMGGLALGEQYF	TGTGCCAGTAGTATGGGAGGACTAGCGTTAGGCGAGCAGTACTTC
.	TRBV9	.	TRBJ2-2	CASSQNTGELFF	TGTGCCAGCAGCCAGAACACCGGGGAGCTGTTTTTT
.	TRBV6-5	.	TRBJ2-1	CASSRGAGGNAGQFF	TGTGCCAGCAGTCGCGGAGCGGGTGGTAATGCAGGGCAGTTCTTC
.	TRBV29-1	.	TRBJ2-7	CSVGQAYEQYF	TGCAGCGTTGGACAGGCTTACGAGCAGTACTTC
few	TRBV5-6	TRBD1	TRBJ1-4	CASSSYRGEKLFF	TGTGCCAGCAGCTCCTACAGGGGAGAAAAACTGTTTTTT
.	TRBV11-2	.	TRBJ2-3	CASSLVGTRTDTQYF	TGTGCCAGCAGCTTGGTAGGGACTCGCACAGATACGCAGTATTTT
.	TRBV6-6	.	TRBJ1-1	CASSYGGHNEAFF	TGTGCCAGCAGTTACGGAGGGCACAATGAAGCTTTCTTT
once	TRBV10-3	.	TRBJ1-1	CAISKQGTNTEAFF	TGTGCCATCAGCAAGCAGGGGACCAACACTGAAGCTTTCTTT
.	TRBV5-1	.	TRBJ2-7	CASSLDGQKFYEQYF	TGCGCCAGCAGCTTGGATGGACAGAAATTCTACGAGCAGTACTTC
.	TRBV2	.	TRBJ1-3	CASRTVVSGNTIYF	TGTGCCAGCAGGACAGTAGTCTCTGGAAACACCATATATTTT
few	TRBV7-2	.	TRBJ2-2	CASSLGPVPGELFF	TGTGCCAGCAGCTTAGGGCCAGTCCCCGGGGAGCTGTTTTTT
.	TRBV15	TRBD1	TRBJ1-1	CATSITRQGQAEAFF	TGTGCCACCAGCATTACCAGGCAGGGACAGGCTGAAGCTTTCTTT
once	TRBV9	TRBD1	TRBJ2-2	CASSAKGQANTGELFF	TGTGCCAGCAGCGCCAAGGGACAGGCGAACACCGGGGAGCTGTTTTTT
.	TRBV7-3	TRBD2	TRBJ2-3	CASSDGTKTDTQYF	TGTGCCAGCAGCGACGGGACTAAAACAGATACGCAGTATTTT
.	TRBV6-5	TRBD1	TRBJ1-5	CASSWDRYQPQHF	TGTGCCAGCAGCTGGGACAGGTACCAGCCCCAGCATTTT
few	TRBV27	.	TRBJ1-2	CASSSPGSINGYTF	TGTGCCAGCAGTTCTCCCGGGTCGATCAATGGCTACACCTTC
.	TRBV29-1	TRBD1	TRBJ1-2	CSVEDLMTGEHGYTF	TGCAGCGTTGAAGATCTTATGACAGGGGAACATGGCTACACCTTC
.	TRBV11-2	TRBD1	TRBJ1-4	CASSSWSGTGMSEKLFF	TGTGCCAGCAGCTCGTGGTCGGGGACAGGGATGAGTGAAAAACTGTTTTTT
.	TRBV5-1	.	TRBJ2-7	CASSPTSLYEQYF	TGCGCCAGCAGCCCGACTAGTCTCTACGAGCAGTACTTC
.	TRBV2	.	TRBJ1-6	CASRASRGGYNSPLHF	TGTGCCAGCAGGGCCTCCCGGGGAGGATATAATTCACCCCTCCACTTT
.	TRBV2	.	TRBJ1-2	CASNVRDTGYTF	TGTGCCAGCAACGTCAGGGATACGGGCTACACCTTC
.	TRBV5-8	.	TRBJ1-6	CASSFGQPNSPLHF	TGTGCCAGCAGCTTTGGACAGCCCAATTCACCCCTCCACTTT
few	TRBV10-2	.	TRBJ2-1	CASSELGAAYGEQFF	TGCGCCAGCAGTGAGTTGGGGGCCGCTTACGGCGAGCAGTTCTTC
.	TRBV25-1	.	TRBJ1-4	CASGRRGEKLFF	TGTGCCAGCGGTCGACGGGGTGAAAAACTGTTTTTT
.	TRBV4-2	.	TRBJ1-5	CASSQVIQGISNQPQHF	TGTGCCAGCAGCCAAGTAATTCAGGGGATTAGCAATCAGCCCCAGCATTTT
.	TRBV12-5	TRBD2	TRBJ2-1	CASGATPGLAGKPNEQFF	TGTGCTAGTGGTGCCACACCGGGACTAGCGGGGAAACCCAATGAGCAGTTCTTC
.	TRBV7-2	.	TRBJ2-3	CASSLSFGMDTQYF	TGTGCCAGCAGCCTGTCCTTCGGGATGGATACGCAGTATTTT
once	TRBV20-1	TRBD1	TRBJ1-5	CSASTGTGGNQPQHF	TGCAGTGCTAGTACCGGGACAGGGGGCAATCAGCCCCAGCATTTT
.	TRBV7-8	.	TRBJ1-4	CASSLGRTSVATNEKLFF	TGTGCCAGCAGCTTAGGTCGGACATCTGTCGCAACTAATGAAAAACTGTTTTTT
few	TRBV10-3	TRBD2	TRBJ2-1	CAISERVSGDHNEQFF	TGTGCCATCAGTGAGAGGGTTAGCGGGGACCACAATGAGCAGTTCTTC